A single T cell receptor (beta chain) is shown here with its context. V lost 5 bases to trimming and J lost 6 bases; unmatched junction nucleotides: 7. In germline, CDR1 is SGHTA, CDR2 FQGNSA. The CDR3 consists of 15 residues. In the original processing: Cell counts per sample came from amplifying reference gene primers. Clones were read by immunoSEQ multiplex PCR, and TCRdb kept only the in-frame ones, dropping some. That table gives V, J and clone size, and the DNA gave D and trimming. The sample holds under 150,000 clones, 65% to 85% seen once. This sample was taken from a study of blood T cell repertoires in COVID-19. The wider study: COVID-19 samples, acute and convalescent, were from the United States, Italy and Spain. Sources were T cells, B-cell-depleted T cells, or PBMCs; the material itself was cDNA or gDNA.

Sequenced input: peripheral blood. The V and J genes are TRBV7-2 and TRBJ2-2; 9 bases line up with TRBD2. This TCR derives from a man over 45 with active or convalescent COVID-19. The CDR3 protein is CASSILAGAPGELFF. The DNA of the CDR3 is TGTGCCAGCAGCATTTTAGCGGGAGCTCCCGGGGAGCTGTTTTTT.